This TCR beta chain appears in the sequencing data of a study of cytomegalovirus exposure and HLA in healthy donors (dated by TCRdb to about 2017). For the study in its entirety: According to an earlier analysis of around 600 of the donors, about 180 million T cells yielded 90 million to 140 million unique TCR beta sequences and 276 Gb of sequence data. Roughly 310 gigabases of sequencing data and around 87 million unique TCR sequences were included in an early release covering about 620 HLA-typed donors. Of the roughly 400 genotyped donors, over 70% fell in the genetic ancestry cluster associated with self-reported Caucasian donors. The study aimed to test whether cataloging public T cell receptors could reveal signatures of past pathogen exposure. The study profiled the T cell repertoires of some 610 subjects by immunosequencing and related them to cytomegalovirus serostatus. A separate validation cohort of about 110 different subjects was used in addition to the roughly 620-subject first cohort. High-throughput TCR immunosequencing, statistical association of individual TCRs with disease status, and machine learning were combined to predict cytomegalovirus infection status. To study patterns of TCR occurrence, a later analysis re-analyzed previously published TCR beta repertoires from 700 or so donors and added high-resolution HLA genotyping. Rather than drawing on any new phenotypic data, the later analysis identified candidate immune exposures from TCR beta sequences and the way those sequences occurred across donors. An earlier analysis of 587 of the donors applied high-throughput TCR beta sequencing to assess whether each TCR beta V gene segment acted as functional or pseudogenic. Donor age, sex, ethnicity and CMV serostatus were collected together with the repertoire data. A later genetic analysis took genome-wide SNP genotypes for about 55% of the 666 donors and used that subset as a discovery cohort. All discovery cohort repertoires had been generated on a single sequencing platform. HLA typing included class I and class II loci at four-digit resolution. The number of donors typed differed by locus, with about 620-630 for A, B, C, DRB1 and DQB1, more than 500 for DQA1, 600 to 610 for DPA1, and some 440 for DPB1. Roughly 5 DR-DQ haplotypes were treated as single units for association and clustering because of strong linkage in the cohort. Among 350 to 400 genotyped donors of the cohort, an average of around 240,000 unique TCR beta nucleotide sequences were sequenced per donor, around 20% of them non-productive.

Library preparation employed the immunoSEQ multiplex PCR assay. For the multiplex PCR, a mixture combining 60 forward primers for TCR Vbeta segments and 13 reverse primers for TCR Jbeta segments was used. Amplification of the CDR3 region of rearranged TCR beta genes was performed with a multiplex PCR assay on genomic DNA. The amplified TCR beta libraries were sequenced on the Illumina HiSeq System as 87-base-pair reads. On the authors' methods: Across the roughly 670 repertoires, a later analysis counted about 81 million unique TCR beta chains, around 11 million of which were shared by at least two donors. Raw reads were error-corrected and collapsed into unique sequences with a nearest-neighbor algorithm that merged closely related sequences to remove PCR and sequencing errors. To assign V, D and J gene segments, CDR3 sequences were aligned to IMGT reference sequences. For a sequence to be retained, a match of at least six nucleotides to both a V gene segment and a J gene segment was required. A rearrangement counted as productive if the CDR3 had no stop codons and remained in frame with V and J, and every other rearrangement counted as non-productive. CDR3 was defined by IMGT convention, running from the second conserved V-encoded cysteine to the conserved J-encoded phenylalanine. Sequences without an unambiguous match to a single V gene segment were excluded from the earlier analysis of a few hundred of the donors. An earlier analysis of 587 of the donors classified V segments as functional when productive rearrangements were above 56.7% and as segregating when the standard deviation between donors was above 5%. A statistical classification framework was built to diagnose cytomegalovirus status from the catalog of TCR beta chain sequences. V and J gene assignment, in a later analysis, came from comparing TCR nucleotide sequences with IMGT/GENE-DB human TR gene sequences. Using the TCRdist pipeline, a later analysis assigned CDR3 sequences along with most-parsimonious VDJ recombination scenarios. In a later analysis, each TCR beta chain was defined by its CDR3 amino acid sequence together with its V-gene family, and reads without a unique V-gene family were excluded. As a way to deal with suspected cross-contamination and a sequencing artifact, a later analysis dropped 450 to 600 nucleotide sequences that were highly shared and had low generation probability. In a later analysis, a clonal expansion index was calculated for each public chain from normalized within-repertoire ranks of inferred template counts. In a later analysis, generation probabilities were computed with a VDJ recombination model fitted to out-of-frame rearrangements, and the resulting probabilities were checked against IGoR. In a later analysis, hypergeometric tests were used to score TCR-TCR, TCR-HLA and TCR-CMV co-occurrence, with a repertoire-size bias correction applied to TCR pairs. A later analysis estimated false discovery rates by permuting HLA or CMV assignments 20 times. A later analysis grouped co-occurring TCRs with DBSCAN, adding TCRdist sequence similarity when clustering within HLA-allele-positive subsets. Repertoires with fewer than 30,000 or more than 120,000 public chains, plus five repertoires with anomalous nucleotide sharing, were excluded from co-occurrence clustering. The clones in this table, taken by TCRdb from immuneACCESS, are in-frame only. Not every clone is retained; where verified, under half of the shortfall comes from an unresolved V gene, and the cause of the rest is unknown. V, J and clone size reflect that table, while D and trimming were determined from the DNA. This sample lists more than 90,000 clones; roughly 68% were detected once. Approximately 9.4% of the sample is taken by the ten largest.

Overall study outcomes, separate from this receptor: The classifier was reported to diagnose cytomegalovirus status with high specificity and sensitivity in both the original cohort and the validation cohort. In a later genetic analysis, a missense DCLRE1C variant was associated with V-gene and J-gene trimming of TCR beta chains, and the association was replicated in an independent cohort. In a later analysis, most CMV-associated TCR beta chains were found to appear HLA-restricted, with HLA associations seemingly driven largely by CMV exposure. Across donors, most TCR sequences were observed very rarely, whereas some public TCRs were present in many individuals. A total of fewer than 200 TCR beta chains were listed by the study as associated with cytomegalovirus. Because counts were too low, 15 to 20 rarely observed V segments, including chromosome 9 orphons, were excluded from the earlier analysis of around 590 of the donors. A few of the identified cytomegalovirus-associated TCR beta chains were confirmed in vitro to be specific for cytomegalovirus antigens. Because some donors lacked HLA typing at each locus, the association tests relied only on the typed subset. A later analysis found that TCR association rates varied across HLA loci, with DRB1 alleles showing the most associated TCRs and HLA-C alleles the fewest. At a false discovery rate of 0.05, a later analysis linked approximately 18,000 TCR beta sequences to specific HLA alleles. Strong co-occurrence of HLA alleles, especially DR and DQ, made assigning TCR associations to individual alleles difficult. In an earlier analysis of approximately 590 of the donors, most TCR beta V segments appeared in productive rearrangements about 87% or about 30% of the time, broadly matching IMGT annotations. According to a later analysis, parvovirus B19, influenza, CMV and Epstein-Barr virus appeared linked to several top co-occurrence clusters. A further reported finding was that TCR beta sequences accurately predicted the HLA-A and HLA-B alleles for most subjects in the first cohort. Compared with equally common non-associated chains, HLA-associated TCR beta chains in a later analysis were more clonally expanded and had lower generation probabilities. Because the 87-base-pair reads could not distinguish some IMGT-functional V segments, including TRBV6-2 and TRBV6-3, those segments were excluded. In this cohort, only TCR beta chains were sequenced, and detectable features were limited by the absence of alpha or paired-chain data. In a later genetic analysis, fewer N-insertions in productive TCRs were reported among donors in an Asian-associated ancestry cluster than the approximately 670-donor mean. A cluster of highly shared sequence variants was judged likely to represent a technical artifact of the sequencing pipeline. Sequencing depth was assumed to be roughly uniform across donors in the presence/absence analyses, though that assumption may not hold. Linkage disequilibrium might explain the correlated functional status among segregating V segments, but an unknown experimental factor could not be excluded. According to the authors, the approach could potentially be generalized to other disease states and immunological phenotypes. The only immune exposure information available for the cohort was CMV serostatus.

The cohort comprised some 680 healthy bone marrow donors. At the time of sampling, all cohort members were nominally healthy, though unrecorded immune exposures were likely present. The donor tested CMV seropositive and was one of the 289 seropositive cohort members. Each donor provided a peripheral blood sample, and peripheral blood mononuclear cells were used for TCR beta sequencing. Genomic DNA was extracted from the blood cell samples with the Qiagen DNeasy Blood Extraction Kit. Points on this clone: The antigen it recognizes is unknown. No base quality information exists; no much larger clone differs at one position.

According to the germline V gene, CDR1 reads MDHEN and CDR2 reads SYDVKM. The CDR3 spans 15 residues, from the cysteine through the phenylalanine. This entry keeps only the CDR3 DNA: 45 bases, framed from base 1. V loses 4 bases at its end and J loses 2 bases; junction bases beyond the gene matches: 5. Sample: PBMCs. This TCR was sampled from a man under 40 in good health and CMV-seropositive. In this chain, TRBV28 is recombined with TRBJ1-5; 7 junctional bases match TRBD1. CDR3 reads: CASSSTGVGNQPQHF. The nucleotide sequence reads TGTGCCAGCAGTTCAACAGGGGTTGGCAATCAGCCCCAGCATTTT.